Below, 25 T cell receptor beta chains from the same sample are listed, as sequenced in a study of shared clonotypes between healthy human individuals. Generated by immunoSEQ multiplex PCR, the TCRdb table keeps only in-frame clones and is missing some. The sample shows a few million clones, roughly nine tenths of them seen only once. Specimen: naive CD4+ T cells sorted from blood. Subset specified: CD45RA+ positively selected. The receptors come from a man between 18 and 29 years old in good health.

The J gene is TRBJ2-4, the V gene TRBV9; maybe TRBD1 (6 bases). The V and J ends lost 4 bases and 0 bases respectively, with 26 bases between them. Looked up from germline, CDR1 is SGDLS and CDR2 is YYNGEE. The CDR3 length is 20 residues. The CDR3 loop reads CASSPWKGEWLNLAKNIQYF. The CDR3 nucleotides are TGTGCCAGCAGCCCTTGGAAGGGGGAGTGGTTAAACCTAGCCAAAAACATTCAGTACTTC.

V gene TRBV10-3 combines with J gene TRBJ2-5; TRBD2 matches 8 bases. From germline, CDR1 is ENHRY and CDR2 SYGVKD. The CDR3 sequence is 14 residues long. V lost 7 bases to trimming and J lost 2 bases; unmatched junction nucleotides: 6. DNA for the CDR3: TGTGCCATCAACATAGCGGGATTACAAGAGACCCAGTACTTC. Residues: CAINIAGLQETQYF.

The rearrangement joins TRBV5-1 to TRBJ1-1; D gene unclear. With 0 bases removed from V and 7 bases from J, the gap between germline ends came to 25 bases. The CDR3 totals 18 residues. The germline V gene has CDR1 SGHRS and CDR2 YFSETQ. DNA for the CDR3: TGCGCCAGCAGCTTGGTCGACCCCGTTCAGAGGGAAAGGAGTGAAGCTTTCTTT. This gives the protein CASSLVDPVQRERSEAFF.

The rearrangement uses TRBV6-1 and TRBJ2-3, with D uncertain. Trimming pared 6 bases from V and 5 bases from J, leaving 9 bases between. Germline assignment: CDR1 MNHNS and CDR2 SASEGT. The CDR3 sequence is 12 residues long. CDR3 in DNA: TGTGCCAGCAGCGTCCTGGTAGATACGCAGTATTTT. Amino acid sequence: CASSVLVDTQYF.

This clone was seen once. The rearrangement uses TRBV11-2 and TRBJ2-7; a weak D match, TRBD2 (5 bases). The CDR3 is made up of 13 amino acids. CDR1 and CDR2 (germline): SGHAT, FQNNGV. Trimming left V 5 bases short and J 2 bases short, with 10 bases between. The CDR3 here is CASSLRGTYEQYF. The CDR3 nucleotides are TGTGCCAGCAGCCTTAGAGGGACCTACGAGCAGTACTTC.

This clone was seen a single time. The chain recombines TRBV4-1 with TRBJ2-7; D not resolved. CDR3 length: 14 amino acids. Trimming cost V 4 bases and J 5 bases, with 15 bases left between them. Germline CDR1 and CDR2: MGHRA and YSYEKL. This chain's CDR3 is CASSRFQVSDEQYF. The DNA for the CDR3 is TGCGCCAGCAGCCGTTTTCAAGTTTCGGACGAGCAGTACTTC.

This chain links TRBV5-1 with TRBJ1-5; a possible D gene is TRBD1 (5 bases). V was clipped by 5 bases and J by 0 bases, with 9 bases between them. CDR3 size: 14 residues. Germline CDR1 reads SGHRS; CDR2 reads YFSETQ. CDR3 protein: CASRPGYSNQPQHF. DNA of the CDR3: TGCGCCAGCAGGCCAGGGTATAGCAATCAGCCCCAGCATTTT.

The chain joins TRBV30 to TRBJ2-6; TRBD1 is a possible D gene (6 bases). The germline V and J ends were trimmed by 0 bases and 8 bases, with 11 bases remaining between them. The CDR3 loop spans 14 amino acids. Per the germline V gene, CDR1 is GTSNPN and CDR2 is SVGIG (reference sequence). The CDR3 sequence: CAWSVTGYPNVLTF. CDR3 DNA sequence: TGTGCCTGGAGTGTAACAGGGTACCCCAACGTCCTGACTTTC.

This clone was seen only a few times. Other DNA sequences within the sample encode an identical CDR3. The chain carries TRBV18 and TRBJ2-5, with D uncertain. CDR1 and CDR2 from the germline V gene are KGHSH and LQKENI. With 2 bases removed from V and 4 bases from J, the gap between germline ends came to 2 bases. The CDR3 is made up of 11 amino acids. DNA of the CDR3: TGTGCCAGCTCACCATCAGAGACCCAGTACTTC. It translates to CASSPSETQYF.

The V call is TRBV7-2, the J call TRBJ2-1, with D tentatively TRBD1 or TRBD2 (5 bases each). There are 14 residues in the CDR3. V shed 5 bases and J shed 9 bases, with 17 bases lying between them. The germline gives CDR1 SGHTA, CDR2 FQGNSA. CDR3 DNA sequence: TGTGCCAGCAGCCCGGGACCTGATAGTGGTGAGCAGTTCTTC. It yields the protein CASSPGPDSGEQFF.

In DNA form, the CDR3 reads TGTGCCAGCAGCTTAGTTGGAAGTGCTAATGAAAAACTGTTTTTT. Its translation is CASSLVGSANEKLFF. The gene calls are TRBV7-9 and TRBJ1-4; D gene ambiguous. This CDR3 is built from 15 residues. Trimming removed 1 base at V and 3 bases at J, with 9 bases between. The V gene's germline CDR1 is SEHNR and CDR2 FQNEAQ (reference sequence).

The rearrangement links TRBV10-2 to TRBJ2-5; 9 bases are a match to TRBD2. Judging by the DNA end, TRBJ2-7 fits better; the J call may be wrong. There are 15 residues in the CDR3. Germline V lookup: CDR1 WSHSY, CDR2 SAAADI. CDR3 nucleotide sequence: TGCGCCAGCAGTGAGCTAGCGGGGTCCGTGGGCGAGCAGTACTTC. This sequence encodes CASSELAGSVGEQYF.

CDR3 amino acids: CASSAGQGVGTDTQYF. DNA for the CDR3: TGTGCCAGCAGTGCGGGACAGGGCGTAGGCACAGATACGCAGTATTTT. This chain links TRBV2 with TRBJ2-3; 9 positions match TRBD1. The CDR3 totals 16 residues. The J segment lost 1 base and the V segment lost 4 bases, leaving 6 bases of the junction unmatched. The germline CDR1 and CDR2 sequences are SNHLY and FYNNEI.

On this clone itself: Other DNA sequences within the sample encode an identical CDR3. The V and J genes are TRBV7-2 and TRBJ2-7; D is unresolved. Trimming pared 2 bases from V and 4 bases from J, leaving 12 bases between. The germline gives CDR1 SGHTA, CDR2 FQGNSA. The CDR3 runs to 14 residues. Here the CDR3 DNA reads TGTGCCAGCAGCTTACTTTCAGGTCCTTACGAGCAGTACTTC. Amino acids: CASSLLSGPYEQYF.

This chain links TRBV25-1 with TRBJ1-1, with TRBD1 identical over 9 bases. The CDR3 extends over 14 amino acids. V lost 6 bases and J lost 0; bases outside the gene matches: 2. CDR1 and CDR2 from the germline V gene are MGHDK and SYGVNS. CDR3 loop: CASRQGALNTEAFF. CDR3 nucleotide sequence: TGTGCCAGCAGACAGGGGGCGTTGAACACTGAAGCTTTCTTT.

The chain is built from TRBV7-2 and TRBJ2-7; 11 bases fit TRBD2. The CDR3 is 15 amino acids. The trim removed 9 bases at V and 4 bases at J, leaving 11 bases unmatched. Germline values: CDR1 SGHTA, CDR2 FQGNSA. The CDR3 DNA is TGTGCCAGTCTGGTAGCGGGAGGGCCGCTATACGAGCAGTACTTC. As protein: CASLVAGGPLYEQYF. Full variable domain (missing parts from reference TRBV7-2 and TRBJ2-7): GAGVSQSPSNKVTEKGKDVELRCDPISGHTALYWYRQSLGQGLEFLIYFQGNSAPDKSGLPSDRFSAERTGGSVSTLTIQRTQQEDSAVYLCASLVAGGPLYEQYFGPGTRLTVT.

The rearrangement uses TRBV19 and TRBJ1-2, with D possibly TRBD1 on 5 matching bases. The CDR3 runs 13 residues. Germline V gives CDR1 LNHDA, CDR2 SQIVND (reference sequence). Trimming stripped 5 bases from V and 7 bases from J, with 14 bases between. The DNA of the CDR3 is TGTGCCAGTAGTGACCTTGCAGGGACTGGCTACACCTTC. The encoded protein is CASSDLAGTGYTF.

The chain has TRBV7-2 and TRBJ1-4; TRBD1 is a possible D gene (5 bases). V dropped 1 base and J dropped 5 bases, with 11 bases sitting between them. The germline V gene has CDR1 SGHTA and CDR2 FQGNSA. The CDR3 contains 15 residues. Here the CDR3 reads CASSLVGTSNEKLFF. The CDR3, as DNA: TGTGCCAGCAGCTTAGTTGGGACTTCAAATGAAAAACTGTTTTTT.

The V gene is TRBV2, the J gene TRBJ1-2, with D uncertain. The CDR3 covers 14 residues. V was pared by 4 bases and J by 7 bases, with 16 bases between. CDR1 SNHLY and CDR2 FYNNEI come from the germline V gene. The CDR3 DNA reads TGTGCCAGCAGTGGCGGAGCGGGGAAAGGTGGCTACACCTTC. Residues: CASSGGAGKGGYTF.

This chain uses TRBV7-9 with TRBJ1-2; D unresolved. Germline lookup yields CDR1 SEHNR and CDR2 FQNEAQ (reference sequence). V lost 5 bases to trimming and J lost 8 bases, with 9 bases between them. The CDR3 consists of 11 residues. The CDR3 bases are TGTGCCAGCAGCCCCCAGGAGGGCTACACCTTC. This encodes CASSPQEGYTF.

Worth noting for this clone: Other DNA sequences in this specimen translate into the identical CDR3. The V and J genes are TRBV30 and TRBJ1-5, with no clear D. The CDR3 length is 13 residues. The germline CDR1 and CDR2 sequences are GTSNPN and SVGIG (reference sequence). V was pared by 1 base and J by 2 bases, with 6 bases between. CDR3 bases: TGTGCCTGGAGTGAAAGAGGCAATCAGCCCCAGCATTTT. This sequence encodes CAWSERGNQPQHF.

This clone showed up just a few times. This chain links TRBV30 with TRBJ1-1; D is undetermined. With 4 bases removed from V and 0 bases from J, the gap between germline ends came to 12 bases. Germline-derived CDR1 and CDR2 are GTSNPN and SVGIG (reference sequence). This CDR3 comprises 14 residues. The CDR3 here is CAWTQVGMNTEAFF. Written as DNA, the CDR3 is TGTGCCTGGACCCAGGTGGGCATGAACACTGAAGCTTTCTTT.

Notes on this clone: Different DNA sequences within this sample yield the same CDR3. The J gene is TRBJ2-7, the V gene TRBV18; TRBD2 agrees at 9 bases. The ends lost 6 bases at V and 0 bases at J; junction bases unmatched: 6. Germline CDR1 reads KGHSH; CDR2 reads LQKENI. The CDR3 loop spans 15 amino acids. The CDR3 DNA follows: TGTGCCAGCTCGCCTACTAGCGGGTCCTCCTACGAGCAGTACTTC. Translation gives CASSPTSGSSYEQYF.

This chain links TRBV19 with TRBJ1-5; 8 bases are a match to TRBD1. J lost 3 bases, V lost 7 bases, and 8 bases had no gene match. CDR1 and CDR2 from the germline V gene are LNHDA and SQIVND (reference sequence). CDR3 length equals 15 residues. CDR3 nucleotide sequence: TGTGCCAGTAAGACAGGGGATAGGGTCAATCAGCCCCAGCATTTT. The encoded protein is CASKTGDRVNQPQHF.

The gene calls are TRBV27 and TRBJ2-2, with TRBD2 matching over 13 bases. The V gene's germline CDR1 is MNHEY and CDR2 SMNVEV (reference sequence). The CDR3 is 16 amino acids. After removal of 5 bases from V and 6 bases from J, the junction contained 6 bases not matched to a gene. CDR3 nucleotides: TGTGCCAGCAGTCAGTTACTAGCGGGAGGGCCCGGGGAGCTGTTTTTT. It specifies CASSQLLAGGPGELFF.